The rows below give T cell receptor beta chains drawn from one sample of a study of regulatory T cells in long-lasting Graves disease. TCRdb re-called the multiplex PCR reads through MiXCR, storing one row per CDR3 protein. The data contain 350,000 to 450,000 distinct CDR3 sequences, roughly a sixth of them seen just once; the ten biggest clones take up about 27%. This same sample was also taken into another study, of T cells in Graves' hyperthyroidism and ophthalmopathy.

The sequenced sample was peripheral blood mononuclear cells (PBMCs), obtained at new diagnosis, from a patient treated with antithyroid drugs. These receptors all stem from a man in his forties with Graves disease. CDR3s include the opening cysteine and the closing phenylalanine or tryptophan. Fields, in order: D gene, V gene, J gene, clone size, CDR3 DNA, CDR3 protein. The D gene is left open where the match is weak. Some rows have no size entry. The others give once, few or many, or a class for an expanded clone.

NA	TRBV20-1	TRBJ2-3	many	TGCAGCGCCGGGACACCTAGCACAGATACGCAGTATTTT	CSAGTPSTDTQYF
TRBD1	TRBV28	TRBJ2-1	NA	TGTGCCAGCAGTGTCGGACAGGGGGGGAGGAGAGAGCAGTTCTTC	CASSVGQGGRREQFF
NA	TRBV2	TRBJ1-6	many	TGTGCCAGCACCCTTCACGGGGCCGGTTCACCCCTCCACTTT	CASTLHGAGSPLHF
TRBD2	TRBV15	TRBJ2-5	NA	TGTGCCACCAGCATTGGCGGGGGGACAGAGACCCAGTACTTC	CATSIGGGTETQYF
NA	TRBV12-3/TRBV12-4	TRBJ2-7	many	TGTGCCAGCAGCCTCGAATACAGGTCCTACGAGCAGTACTTC	CASSLEYRSYEQYF
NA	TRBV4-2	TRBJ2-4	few	TGTGCCAGCAGCCAAGATCGTCCGGGAGTAGCCAAAAACATTCAGTACTTC	CASSQDRPGVAKNIQYF
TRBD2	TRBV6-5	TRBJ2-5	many	TGTGCCAGCAGTTATAGCGCTAGCGGGGGCTCGAAAGAGACCCAGTACTTC	CASSYSASGGSKETQYF
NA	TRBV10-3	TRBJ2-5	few	TGTGCCATCAGTGAGTCGTGGGCAGTCCAAGAGACCCAGTACTTC	CAISESWAVQETQYF
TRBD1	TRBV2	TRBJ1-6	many	TGTGCCAGCAGAGGGACAGCACCCCTCCACTTT	CASRGTAPLHF
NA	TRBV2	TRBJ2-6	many	TGTGCCAGCAGTCTATCACAGGGGGCCAACGTCCTGACTTTC	CASSLSQGANVLTF
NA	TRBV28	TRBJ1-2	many	TGTGCCAGCAGTTTATCTCCTGAGAACTATGGCTACACCTTC	CASSLSPENYGYTF
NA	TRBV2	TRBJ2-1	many	TGTGCCAGCTCTCCGGATTACAATGAGCAGTTCTTC	CASSPDYNEQFF
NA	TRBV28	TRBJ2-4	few	TGTGCCAGCAGTCCGACGGGGGCCGCCAAAAACATTCAGTACTTC	CASSPTGAAKNIQYF
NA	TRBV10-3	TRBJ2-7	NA	TGTGCCATCAGTGAGCAGGGATCCTACGAGCAGTACTTC	CAISEQGSYEQYF
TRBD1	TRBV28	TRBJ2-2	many	TGTGCCAGCAGCTCCGGGACAGGGGACACCGGGGAGCTGTTTTTT	CASSSGTGDTGELFF
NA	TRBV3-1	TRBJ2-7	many	TGTGCCAGCAGCCAAGAGGGACACTTCGAGCAGTACTTC	CASSQEGHFEQYF
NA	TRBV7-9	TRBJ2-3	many	TGTGCCAGCAGCTTAGTTCCCAGGGACCGGGATACGCAGTATTTT	CASSLVPRDRDTQYF
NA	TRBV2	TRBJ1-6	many	TGTGCCAGCAGTGAACGCAGGAGCTCCTATAATTCACCCCTCCACTTT	CASSERRSSYNSPLHF
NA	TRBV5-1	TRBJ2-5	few	TGCGCCAGCAGCTTCGGGGGTCCAGAGACCCAGTACTTC	CASSFGGPETQYF
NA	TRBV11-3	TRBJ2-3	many	TGTGCCAGCAGCTTAAGGCCGCCAGGGGCAGATACGCAGTATTTT	CASSLRPPGADTQYF
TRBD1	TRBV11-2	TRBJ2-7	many	TGTGCCAGCAGCTACGGGACAGGGCTAATTTACGAGCAGTACTTC	CASSYGTGLIYEQYF
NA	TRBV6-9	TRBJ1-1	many	TGTGCCAGCAGTTACCGAGGGGACACTGAAGCTTTCTTT	CASSYRGDTEAFF
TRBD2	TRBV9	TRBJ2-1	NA	TGTGCCAGCAGCGTTTCTAGCGGGGATACCTACAATGAGCAGTTCTTC	CASSVSSGDTYNEQFF
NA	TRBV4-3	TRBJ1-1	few	TGCGCCAGCAGCCAAGAGATCCCGGCGATGAACACTGAAGCTTTCTTT	CASSQEIPAMNTEAFF
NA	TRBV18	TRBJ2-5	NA	TGTGCCAGCTCACCCCCCGCCCAAGAGACCCAGTACTTC	CASSPPAQETQYF
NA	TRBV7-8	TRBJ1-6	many	TGTGCCAGCAGCTTAGGCCTCCGTGGGGGTTCACCCCTCCACTTT	CASSLGLRGGSPLHF
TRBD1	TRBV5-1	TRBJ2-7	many	TGCGCCAGCAGCTTTGGGACAGGGGATTCCTACGAGCAGTACTTC	CASSFGTGDSYEQYF
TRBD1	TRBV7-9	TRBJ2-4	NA	TGTGCCAGCAGCCCAGGGGGACAGGGAAAAAACATTCAGTACTTC	CASSPGGQGKNIQYF
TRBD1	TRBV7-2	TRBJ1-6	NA	TGTGCCAACAGCTCCCCCCGGGACAGAGGCGTCTCACCCCTCCACTTT	CANSSPRDRGVSPLHF
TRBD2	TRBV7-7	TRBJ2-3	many	TGTGCCAGCAGCTTATCTAGCGGGGGACTTGATACGCAGTATTTT	CASSLSSGGLDTQYF
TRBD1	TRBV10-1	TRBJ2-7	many	TGCGCCAGCGCCGGGACAGAGTCCTACGAGCAGTACTTC	CASAGTESYEQYF
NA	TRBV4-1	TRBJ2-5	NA	TGCGCCAGCAGCCTCTTCGGACAGAATCAAGAGACCCAGTACTTC	CASSLFGQNQETQYF
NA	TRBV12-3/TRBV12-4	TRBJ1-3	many	TGTGCCAGCAGCCTCCGGACAGTCTCTGGAAACACCATATATTTT	CASSLRTVSGNTIYF
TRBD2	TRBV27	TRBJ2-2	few	TGTGCCAGCAGTCCTCGGGGAGTAGTAGCGGGGGGGACCGGGGAGCTGTTTTTT	CASSPRGVVAGGTGELFF
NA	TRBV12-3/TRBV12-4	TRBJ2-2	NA	TGTGCCAGCAGCCCTCAGGGCACTATATTAGCCGGGGAGCTGTTTTTT	CASSPQGTILAGELFF
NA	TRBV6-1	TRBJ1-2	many	TGTGCCAGCAAAAAACCTGGGGACCTGGAGGGCTACACCTTC	CASKKPGDLEGYTF
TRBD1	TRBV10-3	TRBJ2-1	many	TGTGCCATCAGCTACTCCGGGACAGGGGGTCTCTACAATGAGCAGTTCTTC	CAISYSGTGGLYNEQFF
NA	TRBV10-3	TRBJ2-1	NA	TGTGCCACCGCGGCGGGACCTAACAATGAGCAGTTCTTC	CATAAGPNNEQFF
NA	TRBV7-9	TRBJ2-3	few	TGTGCCAGCAGCTTAGAGGGAGTTACGCAGTATTTT	CASSLEGVTQYF
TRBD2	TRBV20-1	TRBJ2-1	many	TGCAGTGCGGCTAGCGGGGGTGGATCCTACAATGAGCAGTTCTTC	CSAASGGGSYNEQFF
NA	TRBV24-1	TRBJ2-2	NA	TGTGCCACCAAGGGGGCCGGGGAGCTGTTTTTT	CATKGAGELFF
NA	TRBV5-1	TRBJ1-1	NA	TGCGCCAGCAGCCCTCTCCCGGAGGGGACTGAAGCTTTCTTT	CASSPLPEGTEAFF
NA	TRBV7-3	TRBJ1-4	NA	TGTGCCAGCAGCTTATACCCTGAAAAACTGTTTTTT	CASSLYPEKLFF
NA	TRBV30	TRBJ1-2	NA	TGTGCCTGGAGTGTATCTGCAGCTAACTATGGCTACACCTTC	CAWSVSAANYGYTF